These 12 T cell receptor beta chains were all obtained from the same sample, sequenced in a study of CD8 T cells in Susac syndrome. RNA in amounts of about 0.5 to 1 ug was reverse transcribed with random hexamers. Via MiXCR, TCRdb re-called the immunoSEQ multiplex PCR reads, giving one row per CDR3 protein. The data show around 71,000 distinct CDR3 sequences, 96% seen once. The source material was CD4+ T cells from PBMCs. These receptors all come from a human donor with multiple sclerosis.

CDR3 amino acids: CSVRGLSNTGELFF. CDR3 nucleotides: TGCAGCGTCAGGGGCCTTTCGAACACCGGGGAGCTGTTTTTT. The chain links TRBV29-1 to TRBJ2-2; maybe TRBD1 (6 bases). Per the germline V gene, CDR1 is SQVTM and CDR2 is ANQGSEA. The CDR3 is made up of 14 amino acids. V was cut by 6 bases and J by 0 bases, with 11 bases left in between.

V and J are TRBV20-1 and TRBJ2-7; 8 positions match TRBD1. The CDR3 totals 12 residues. The junction had 4 bases not matched to a gene; V was cut back by 6 bases and J by 3 bases. Germline CDR1 and CDR2: DFQATT and SNEGSKA (reference sequence). The CDR3 region is CSARTGHYEQYF. CDR3 DNA: TGCAGTGCGAGGACAGGGCACTACGAGCAGTACTTC.

The chain employs TRBV7-9 and TRBJ2-3, with D tentatively TRBD2 (6 bases). Trimming stripped 5 bases from V and 0 bases from J, with 15 bases between. The CDR3 is 16 amino acids. Germline V CDR1 and CDR2: SEHNR, FQNEAQ (reference sequence). The CDR3 DNA follows: TGTGCCAGCAGCGCGCGGGACGGCCCTAGCACAGATACGCAGTATTTT. Translation gives CASSARDGPSTDTQYF.

This sequence joins TRBV27 and TRBJ1-6; D is uncertain. The CDR3 is made up of 13 amino acids. CDR1 is MNHEY and CDR2 is SMNVEV in the germline V gene (reference sequence). V gave up 2 bases and J gave up 4 bases, with 3 bases separating them. The CDR3: CASSLRYNSPLHF. In DNA form, the CDR3 reads TGTGCCAGCAGTTTACGGTATAATTCACCCCTCCACTTT.

The chain couples TRBV30 to TRBJ2-5; no clear D gene. The CDR3 has 13 residues. Germline values: CDR1 GTSNPN, CDR2 SVGIG (reference sequence). The V end was cut by 0 bases, the J end by 5 bases, with 10 bases between. The CDR3 DNA follows: TGTGCCTGGAGTGTCGTACGCAGGGAGACCCAGTACTTC. This gives the protein CAWSVVRRETQYF.

CDR3 coding DNA: TGCGCCAGCAGCCTAGAAGGGACCCCTCGCAATCAGCCCCAGCATTTT. Translating gives CASSLEGTPRNQPQHF. The V gene is TRBV4-1, the J gene TRBJ1-5, with D perhaps matching TRBD1 (5 bases). CDR1 is MGHRA and CDR2 is YSYEKL in the germline V gene. The CDR3 runs to 16 residues. Deletions cut 4 bases from V and 2 bases from J, with 15 bases between.

This chain uses TRBV29-1 with TRBJ1-4, with 7 bases identical to TRBD1. With 6 bases clipped from V and 8 bases from J, the junction kept 6 bases outside the gene matches. The CDR3 has 12 residues. CDR1 and CDR2 (germline): SQVTM, ANQGSEA. In nucleotides, the CDR3 is TGCAGCGTACGACAGGGACTCGAAAAACTGTTTTTT. This sequence encodes CSVRQGLEKLFF.

This chain uses TRBV29-1 with TRBJ1-1; tentative D call: TRBD1 (5 bases). V gave up 5 bases and J gave up 3 bases, with 10 bases separating them. Germline V gives CDR1 SQVTM, CDR2 ANQGSEA. The CDR3 is 12 amino acids. The CDR3 DNA is TGCAGCGTTCGCTTGGGGGACACTGAAGCTTTCTTT. Protein sequence: CSVRLGDTEAFF.

The chain carries TRBV3-1 and TRBJ2-6, with TRBD1 identical over 9 bases. After removal of 4 bases from V and 2 bases from J, the junction contained 6 bases not matched to a gene. Looked up from germline, CDR1 is LGHDT and CDR2 is YNNKEL (reference sequence). This CDR3 has 17 residues. The CDR3 loop is CASSPTRTGAGANVLTF. The CDR3 coding sequence is TGTGCCAGCAGCCCCACACGGACAGGGGCTGGGGCCAACGTCCTGACTTTC.

CDR3 protein: CSARARATEKLFF. CDR3 nucleotides: TGCAGTGCTAGGGCCAGGGCAACGGAAAAACTGTTTTTT. The rearrangement links TRBV20-1 to TRBJ1-4, with D possibly being TRBD1 (5 bases). The germline V gene encodes CDR1 DFQATT and CDR2 SNEGSKA (reference sequence). V lost 3 bases to trimming and J lost 8 bases, with 13 bases between them. The CDR3 sequence is 13 residues long.

The rearrangement links TRBV7-9 to TRBJ2-5; no reliable D call. The germline V and J ends were trimmed by 5 bases and 5 bases, with 9 bases remaining between them. This CDR3 comprises 12 residues. The germline gives CDR1 SEHNR, CDR2 FQNEAQ (reference sequence). The CDR3 loop reads CASSQTGETQYF. The CDR3 nucleotides read TGTGCCAGCAGCCAAACCGGGGAGACCCAGTACTTC. Supplemented by reference TRBV7-9 and TRBJ2-5, the full variable domain reads DTGVSQNPRHKITKRGQNVTFRCDPISEHNRLYWYRQTLGQGPEFLTYFQNEAQLEKSRLLSDRFSAERPKGSFSTLEIQRTEQGDSAMYLCASSQTGETQYFGPGTRLLVL.

The chain carries TRBV14 and TRBJ2-5; D unresolved. Germline V gives CDR1 SGHDN, CDR2 FVKESK. CDR3 size: 14 residues. Trimming shortened V by 1 base and J by 0 bases, and 6 bases separated the two germline ends. The CDR3 reads CASSQVRDQETQYF. CDR3 nucleotides: TGTGCCAGCAGCCAAGTAAGGGACCAAGAGACCCAGTACTTC.